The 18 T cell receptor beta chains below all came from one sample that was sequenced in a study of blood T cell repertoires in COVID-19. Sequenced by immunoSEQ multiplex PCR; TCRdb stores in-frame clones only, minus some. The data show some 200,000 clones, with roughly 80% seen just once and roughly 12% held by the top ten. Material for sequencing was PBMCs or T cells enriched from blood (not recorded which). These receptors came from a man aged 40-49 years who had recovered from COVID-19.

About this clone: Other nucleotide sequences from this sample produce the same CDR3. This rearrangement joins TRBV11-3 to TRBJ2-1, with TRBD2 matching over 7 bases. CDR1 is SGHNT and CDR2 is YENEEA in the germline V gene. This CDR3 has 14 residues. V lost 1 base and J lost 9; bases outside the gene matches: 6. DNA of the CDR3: TGTGCCAGCAGCTTAGGAGCTGGGGGGGGTGAGCAGTTCTTC. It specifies CASSLGAGGGEQFF.

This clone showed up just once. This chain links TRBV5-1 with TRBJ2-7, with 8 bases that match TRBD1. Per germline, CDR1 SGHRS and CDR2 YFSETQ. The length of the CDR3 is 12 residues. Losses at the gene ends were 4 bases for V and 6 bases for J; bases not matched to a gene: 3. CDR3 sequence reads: CASSTTGGEQYF. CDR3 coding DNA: TGCGCCAGCAGCACAACAGGGGGCGAGCAGTACTTC.

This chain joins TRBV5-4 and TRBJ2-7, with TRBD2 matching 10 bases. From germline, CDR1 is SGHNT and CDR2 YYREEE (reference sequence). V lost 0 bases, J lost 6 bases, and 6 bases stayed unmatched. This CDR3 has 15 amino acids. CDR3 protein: CASSLASGREGEQYF. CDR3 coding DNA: TGTGCCAGCAGCTTGGCTAGCGGGAGAGAGGGCGAGCAGTACTTC.

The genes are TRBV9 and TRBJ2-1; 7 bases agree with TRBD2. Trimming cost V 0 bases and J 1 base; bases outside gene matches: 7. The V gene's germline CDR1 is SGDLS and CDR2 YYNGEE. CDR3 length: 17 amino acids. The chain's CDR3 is CASSVGIAGRSYNEQFF. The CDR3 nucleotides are TGTGCCAGCAGCGTAGGTATAGCGGGTAGGTCCTACAATGAGCAGTTCTTC. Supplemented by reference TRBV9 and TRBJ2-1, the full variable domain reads DSGVTQTPKHLITATGQRVTLRCSPRSGDLSVYWYQQSLDQGLQFLIQYYNGEERAKGNILERFSAQQFPDLHSELNLSSLELGDSALYFCASSVGIAGRSYNEQFFGPGTRLTVL.

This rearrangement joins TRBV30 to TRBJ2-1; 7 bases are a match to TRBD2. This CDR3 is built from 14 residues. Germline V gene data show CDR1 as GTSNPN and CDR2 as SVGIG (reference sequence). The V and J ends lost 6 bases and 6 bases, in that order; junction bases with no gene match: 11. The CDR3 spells CACGRGRGLNEQFF. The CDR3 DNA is TGTGCCTGTGGGCGCGGGAGAGGGCTCAATGAGCAGTTCTTC.

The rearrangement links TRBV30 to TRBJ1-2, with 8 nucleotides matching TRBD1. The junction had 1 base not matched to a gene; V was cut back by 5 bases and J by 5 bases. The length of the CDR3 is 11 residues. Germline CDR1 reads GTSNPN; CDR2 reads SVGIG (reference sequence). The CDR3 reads CAWGQGYGYTF. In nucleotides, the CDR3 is TGTGCCTGGGGACAGGGATATGGCTACACCTTC.

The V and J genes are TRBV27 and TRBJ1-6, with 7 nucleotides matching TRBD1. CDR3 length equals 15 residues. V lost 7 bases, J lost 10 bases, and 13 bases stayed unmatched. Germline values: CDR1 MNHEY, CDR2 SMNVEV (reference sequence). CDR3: CASTPLGQVGSPLHF. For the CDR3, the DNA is TGTGCCAGCACCCCCCTCGGACAGGTGGGGTCACCCCTCCACTTT.

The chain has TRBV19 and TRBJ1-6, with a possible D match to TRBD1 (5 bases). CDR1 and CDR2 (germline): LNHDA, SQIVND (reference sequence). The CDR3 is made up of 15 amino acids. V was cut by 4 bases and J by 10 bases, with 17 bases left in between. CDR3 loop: CASSTREGVSSPLHF. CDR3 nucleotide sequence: TGTGCCAGTAGTACCAGGGAGGGAGTCTCCTCACCCCTCCACTTT.

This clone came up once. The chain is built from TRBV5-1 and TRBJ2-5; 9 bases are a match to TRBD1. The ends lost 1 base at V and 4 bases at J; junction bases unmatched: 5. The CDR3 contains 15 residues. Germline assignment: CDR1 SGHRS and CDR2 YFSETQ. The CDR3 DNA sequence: TGCGCCAGCAGCTTGTCCGGGGACAGGGTAGAGACCCAGTACTTC. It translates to CASSLSGDRVETQYF.

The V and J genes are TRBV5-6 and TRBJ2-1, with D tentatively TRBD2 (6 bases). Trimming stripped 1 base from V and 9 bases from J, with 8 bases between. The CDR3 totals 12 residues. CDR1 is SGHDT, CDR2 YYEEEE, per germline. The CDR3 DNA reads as TGTGCCAGCAGCTTGATCGGGGGTGAGCAGTTCTTC. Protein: CASSLIGGEQFF.

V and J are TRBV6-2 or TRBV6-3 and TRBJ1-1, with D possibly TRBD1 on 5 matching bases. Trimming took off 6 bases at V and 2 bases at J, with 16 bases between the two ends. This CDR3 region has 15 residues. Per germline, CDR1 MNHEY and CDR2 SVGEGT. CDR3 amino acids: CASSHPGQGNTEAFF. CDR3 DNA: TGTGCCAGCAGCCATCCTGGGCAGGGCAACACTGAAGCTTTCTTT.

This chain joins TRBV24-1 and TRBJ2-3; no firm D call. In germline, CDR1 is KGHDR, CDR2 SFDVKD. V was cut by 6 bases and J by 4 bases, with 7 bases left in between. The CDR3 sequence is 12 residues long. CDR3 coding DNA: TGTGCCACCAGTCCGTCCTCAGATACGCAGTATTTT. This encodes CATSPSSDTQYF.

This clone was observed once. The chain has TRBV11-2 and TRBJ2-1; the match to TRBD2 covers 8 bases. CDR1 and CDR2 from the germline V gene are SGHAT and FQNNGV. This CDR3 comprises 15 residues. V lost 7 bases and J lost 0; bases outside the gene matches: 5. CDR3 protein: CASITSGSSYNEQFF. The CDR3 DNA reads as TGTGCCAGCATCACTAGCGGATCCTCCTACAATGAGCAGTTCTTC. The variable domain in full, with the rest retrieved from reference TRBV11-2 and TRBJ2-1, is EAGVAQSPRYKIIEKRQSVAFWCNPISGHATLYWYQQILGQGPKLLIQFQNNGVVDDSQLPKDRFSAERLKGVDSTLKIQPAKLEDSAVYLCASITSGSSYNEQFFGPGTRLTVL.

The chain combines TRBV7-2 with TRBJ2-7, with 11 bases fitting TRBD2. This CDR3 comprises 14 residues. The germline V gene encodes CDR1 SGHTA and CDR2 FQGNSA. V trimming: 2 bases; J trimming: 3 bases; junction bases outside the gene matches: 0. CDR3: CASSLTSGSYEQYF. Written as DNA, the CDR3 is TGTGCCAGCAGCTTAACTAGCGGGAGCTACGAGCAGTACTTC.

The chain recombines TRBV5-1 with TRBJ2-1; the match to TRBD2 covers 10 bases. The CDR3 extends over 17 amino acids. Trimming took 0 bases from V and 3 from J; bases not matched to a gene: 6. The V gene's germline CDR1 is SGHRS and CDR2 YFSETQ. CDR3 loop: CASSLAHSGRVYNEQFF. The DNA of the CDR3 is TGCGCCAGCAGCTTGGCCCACAGCGGGAGGGTCTACAATGAGCAGTTCTTC.

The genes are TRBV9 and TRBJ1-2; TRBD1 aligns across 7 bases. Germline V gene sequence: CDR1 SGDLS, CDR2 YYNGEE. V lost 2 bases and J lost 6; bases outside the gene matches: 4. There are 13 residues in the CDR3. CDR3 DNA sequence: TGTGCCAGCAGCGTTACAGGGGAACATGGCTACACCTTC. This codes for CASSVTGEHGYTF.

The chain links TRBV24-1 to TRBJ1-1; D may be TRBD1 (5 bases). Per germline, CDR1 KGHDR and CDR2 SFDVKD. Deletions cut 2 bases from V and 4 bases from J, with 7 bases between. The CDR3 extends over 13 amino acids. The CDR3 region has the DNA TGTGCCACCAGTGATTGGGGGGGCACTGAAGCTTTCTTT. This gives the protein CATSDWGGTEAFF.

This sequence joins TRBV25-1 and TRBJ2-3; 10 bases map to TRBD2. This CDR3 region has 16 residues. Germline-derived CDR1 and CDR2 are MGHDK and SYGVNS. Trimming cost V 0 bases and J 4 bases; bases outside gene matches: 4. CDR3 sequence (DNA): TGTGCCAGCAGTGAATACAGCGGGAGGGGAGCAGATACGCAGTATTTT. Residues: CASSEYSGRGADTQYF.